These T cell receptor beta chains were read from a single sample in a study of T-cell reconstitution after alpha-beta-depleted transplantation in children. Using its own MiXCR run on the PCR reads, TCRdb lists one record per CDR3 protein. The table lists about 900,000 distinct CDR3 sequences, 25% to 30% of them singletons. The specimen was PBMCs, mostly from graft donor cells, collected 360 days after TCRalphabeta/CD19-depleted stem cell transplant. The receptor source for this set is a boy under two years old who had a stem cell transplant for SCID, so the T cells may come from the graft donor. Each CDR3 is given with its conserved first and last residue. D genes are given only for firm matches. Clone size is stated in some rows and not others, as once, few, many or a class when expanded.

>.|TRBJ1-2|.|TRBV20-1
TGCAGTGCTAGCCAAGGGGGGTTGAGCTATGGCTACACCTTC
CSASQGGLSYGYTF
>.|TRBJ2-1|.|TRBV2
TGTGCCAGCAGTGAAGATGTACTGTCGGAGGGGTACAATGAGCAGTTCTTC
CASSEDVLSEGYNEQFF
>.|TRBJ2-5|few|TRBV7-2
TGTGCCAGCAGCTCCGGGACGTGGTTAAACCAAGAGACCCAGTACTTC
CASSSGTWLNQETQYF
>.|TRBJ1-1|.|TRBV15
TGTGCCACCAGCAGAGATGGGAACACTGAAGCTTTCTTT
CATSRDGNTEAFF
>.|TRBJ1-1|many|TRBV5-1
TGCGCCAGCAGCTTGAGTGCGGGAACTGAAGCTTTCTTT
CASSLSAGTEAFF
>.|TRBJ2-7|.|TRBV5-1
TGCGCCAGCAGCTTGGACGGCCTAGCGATTGCCTACGAGCAGTACTTC
CASSLDGLAIAYEQYF
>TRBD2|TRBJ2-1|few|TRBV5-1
TGCGCCAGCAGCCCCGGGGACTACTCCTACAATGAGCAGTTCTTC
CASSPGDYSYNEQFF
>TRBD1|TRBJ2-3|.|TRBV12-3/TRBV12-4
TGTGCCAGCGTAGAGGGGGCTTGGTGGCCGCAGTATTTT
CASVEGAWWPQYF
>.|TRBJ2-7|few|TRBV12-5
TGTGCTAGTGGGCCCTTACGGGACTCCGAGGGAGAGCAGTACTTC
CASGPLRDSEGEQYF
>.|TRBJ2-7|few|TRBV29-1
TGCAGCGTTGAAGAGGTAGGGCAGGGGTTCTACGAGCAGTACTTC
CSVEEVGQGFYEQYF
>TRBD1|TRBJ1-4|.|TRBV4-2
TGTGCCAGCAGCCAAGGGGGACAGAGTAATGAAAAACTGTTTTTT
CASSQGGQSNEKLFF
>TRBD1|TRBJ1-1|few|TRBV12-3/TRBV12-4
TGTGCCAGCATCTTGGGGACAGGGGGGATGAACACTGAAGCTTTCTTT
CASILGTGGMNTEAFF
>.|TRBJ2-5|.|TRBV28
TGTGCCAGCAGTATTACAGGGGTCGGGGGGAAGAAGACCCAGTACTTC
CASSITGVGGKKTQYF
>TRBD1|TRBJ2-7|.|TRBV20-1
TGCAGTGCAGCGGGGACAGGGCCCTACGAGCAGTACTTC
CSAAGTGPYEQYF
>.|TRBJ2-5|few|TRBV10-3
TGTGCCATCAGTGAAGGGAATAGGGAGCAAGAGACCCAGTACTTC
CAISEGNREQETQYF
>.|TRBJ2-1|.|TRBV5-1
TGCGCCAGCCAGTTTTCCAATGAGCAGTTCTTC
CASQFSNEQFF
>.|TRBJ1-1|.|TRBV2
TGTGCCAGCAGTGATGACGTGAGGGTCAGGACGAACACTGAAGCTTTCTTT
CASSDDVRVRTNTEAFF
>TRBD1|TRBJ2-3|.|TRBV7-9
TGTGCCAGCAGCCTGGACAGGGATATGGATACGCAGTATTTT
CASSLDRDMDTQYF
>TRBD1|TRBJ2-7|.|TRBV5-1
TGCGCCAGCAACTCTCCAGGGGACAGCTCCTACGAGCAGTACTTC
CASNSPGDSSYEQYF
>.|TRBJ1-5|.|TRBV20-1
TGCAGTGCCGGATCTGAGCAGCCCCAGCATTTT
CSAGSEQPQHF
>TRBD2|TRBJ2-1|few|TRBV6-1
TGTGCCAGCAGTGTGGGTGGGGGAAGACTAGCGGGGGGGATTAGGAATGAGCAGTTCTTC
CASSVGGGRLAGGIRNEQFF
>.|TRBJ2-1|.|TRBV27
TGTGCCAGCAGTTTAACCCATTTCAATGAGCAGTTCTTC
CASSLTHFNEQFF
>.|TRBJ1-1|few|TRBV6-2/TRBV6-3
TGTGCCAGCAGTTACTCGGGACACAACACTGAAGCTTTCTTT
CASSYSGHNTEAFF
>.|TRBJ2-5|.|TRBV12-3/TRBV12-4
TGTGCCAGCAGTTTAGTCACTAGCAAGACCCAGTACTTC
CASSLVTSKTQYF
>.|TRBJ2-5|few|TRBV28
TGTGCCAGCAGTTTATCTGCCGGGGGCCCCCGGGAGACCCAGTACTTC
CASSLSAGGPRETQYF
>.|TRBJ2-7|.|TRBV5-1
TGCGCCAGCAGCTTGCTTCGGGAACCGTCCGAGCAGTACTTC
CASSLLREPSEQYF
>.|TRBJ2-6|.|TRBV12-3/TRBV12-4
TGTGCCAGCACTCTTATCTCTGGGGCCAACGTCCTGACTTTC
CASTLISGANVLTF
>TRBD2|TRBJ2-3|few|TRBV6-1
TGTGCCAGCAGTCGCTCTACGGCGGGGGTAGGAGATACGCAGTATTTT
CASSRSTAGVGDTQYF
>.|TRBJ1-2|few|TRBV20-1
TGCAGTGCTAGGCACAACTGGGACTATGGCTACACCTTC
CSARHNWDYGYTF
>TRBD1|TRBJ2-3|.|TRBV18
TGTGCCAGCTCAACCAAAGGGACAGGCAGCGTCCCCACAGATACGCAGTATTTT
CASSTKGTGSVPTDTQYF
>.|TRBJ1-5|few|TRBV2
TGTGCCAGCAGGAAAGAGGGGGGAGCTCAGCCCCAGCATTTT
CASRKEGGAQPQHF
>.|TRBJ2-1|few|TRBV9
TGTGCCAGCAGCGTAGACCCTGGGGATGAGCAGTTCTTC
CASSVDPGDEQFF
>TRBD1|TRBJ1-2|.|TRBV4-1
TGCGCCAGCAGCCAAGTGTTTTGGGACAGGGCCTTCGGGGGCTACACCTTC
CASSQVFWDRAFGGYTF
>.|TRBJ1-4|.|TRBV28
TGTGCCAGCAGTTTTCAGGTGGGAAATGAAAAACTGTTTTTT
CASSFQVGNEKLFF
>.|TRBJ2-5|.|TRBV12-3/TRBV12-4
TGTGCCAGCACCGACCTGGGTAATCAAGAGACCCAGTACTTC
CASTDLGNQETQYF
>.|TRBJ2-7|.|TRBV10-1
TGCGCCAGCAGCCCCCACATGACCCCGACCGAGCAGTACTTC
CASSPHMTPTEQYF
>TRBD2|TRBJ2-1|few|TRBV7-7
TGTGCCAGCAGCCCTAGCGTGGGGGGGTCGCAGTTCTTC
CASSPSVGGSQFF
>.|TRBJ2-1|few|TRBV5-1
TGCGCCAGCAGCTTGCGGGACCCCGGTACATCCGATGAGCAGTTCTTC
CASSLRDPGTSDEQFF
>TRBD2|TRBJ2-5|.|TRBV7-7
TGTGCCAGCAGCTTTAGCGGGGGTTACCAAGAGACCCAGTACTTC
CASSFSGGYQETQYF
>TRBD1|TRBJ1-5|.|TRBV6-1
TGTGCCAGCAGGGAGGGGGCTGGCAATCAGCCCCAGCATTTT
CASREGAGNQPQHF
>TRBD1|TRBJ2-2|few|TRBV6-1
TGTGCCAGCACCTGGGACAGCACCGGGGAGCTGTTTTTT
CASTWDSTGELFF
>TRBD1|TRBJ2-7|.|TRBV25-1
TGTGCCAGCAGTGAGCCGGGACAGGGTGGGTACGAGCAGTACTTC
CASSEPGQGGYEQYF
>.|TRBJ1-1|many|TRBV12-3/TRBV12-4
TGCGCCAGCAGCTTGCGACAGTTAAACACTGAAGCTTTCTTT
CASSLRQLNTEAFF
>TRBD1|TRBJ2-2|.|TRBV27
TGTGCCAGCAGGAGCACGACAGGGGCCAACACCGGGGAGCTGTTTTTT
CASRSTTGANTGELFF
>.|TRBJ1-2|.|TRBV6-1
TGTGCCAGCACCTCAGGACAGAACTATGGCTACACCTTC
CASTSGQNYGYTF
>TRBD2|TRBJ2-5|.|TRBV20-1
TGCAGTGCTAGAGATCCAGCGGGGGGGCCGAGGGAGACCCAGTACTTC
CSARDPAGGPRETQYF
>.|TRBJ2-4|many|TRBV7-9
TGTGCCAGCAGCTCCTCAAAGGACATTCAGTACTTC
CASSSSKDIQYF
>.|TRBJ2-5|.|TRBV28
TGTGCCAGCACAACCCTTACGTCCCTGGGAGAGACCCAGTACTTC
CASTTLTSLGETQYF
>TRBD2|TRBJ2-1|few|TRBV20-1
TGCAGTGGGGATTCAGCGGGGGGGGCCGACAATGAGCAGTTCTTC
CSGDSAGGADNEQFF
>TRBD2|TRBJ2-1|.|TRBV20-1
TGCAGTGCTAGGGTCAGGACTAGCGGCCTTTCTTACAATGAGCAGTTCTTC
CSARVRTSGLSYNEQFF
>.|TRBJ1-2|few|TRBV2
TGTGCCAGCAGTGAAAAGGGTTTGGGCTATGGCTACACCTTC
CASSEKGLGYGYTF